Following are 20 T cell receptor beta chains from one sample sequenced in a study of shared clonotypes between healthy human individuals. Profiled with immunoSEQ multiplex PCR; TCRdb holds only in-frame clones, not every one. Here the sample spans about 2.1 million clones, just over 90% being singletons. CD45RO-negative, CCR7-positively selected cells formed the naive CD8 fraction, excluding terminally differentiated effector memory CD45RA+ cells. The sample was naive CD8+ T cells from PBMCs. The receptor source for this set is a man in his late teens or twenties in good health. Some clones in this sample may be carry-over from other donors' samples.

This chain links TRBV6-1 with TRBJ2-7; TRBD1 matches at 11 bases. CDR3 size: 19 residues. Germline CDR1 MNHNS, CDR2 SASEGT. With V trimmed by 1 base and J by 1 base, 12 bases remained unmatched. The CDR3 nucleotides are TGTGCCAGCAGTGAAGATACGGTTTTTGGGACAGGGGGTTCCTACGAGCAGTACTTC. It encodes CASSEDTVFGTGGSYEQYF.

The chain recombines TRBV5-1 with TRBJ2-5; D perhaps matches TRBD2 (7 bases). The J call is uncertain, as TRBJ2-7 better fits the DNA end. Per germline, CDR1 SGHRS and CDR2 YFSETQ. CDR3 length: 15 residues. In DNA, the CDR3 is TGCGCCAGCAGCCCGGGGGGCGGTCTTTCCTACGAGCAGTACTTC. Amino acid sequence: CASSPGGGLSYEQYF.

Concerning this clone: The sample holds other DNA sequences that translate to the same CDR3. The CDR3 sequence: CASSSGTVSYNEQFF. CDR3 nucleotide sequence: TGTGCCAGCAGTTCCGGGACAGTCTCCTACAATGAGCAGTTCTTC. The V and J genes are TRBV27 and TRBJ2-1, with TRBD1 identical over 7 bases. The CDR3 has 15 residues. J gave up 0 bases and V 4 bases, and 3 bases lay outside the gene matches. The germline V gene encodes CDR1 MNHEY and CDR2 SMNVEV (reference sequence).

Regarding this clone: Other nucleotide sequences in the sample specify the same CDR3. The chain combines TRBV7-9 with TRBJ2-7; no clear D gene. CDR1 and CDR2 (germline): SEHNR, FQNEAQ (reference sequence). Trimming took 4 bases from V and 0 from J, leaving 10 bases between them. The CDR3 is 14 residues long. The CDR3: CASSSPTGSYEQYF. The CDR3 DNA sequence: TGTGCCAGCAGCTCCCCGACGGGCTCCTACGAGCAGTACTTC.

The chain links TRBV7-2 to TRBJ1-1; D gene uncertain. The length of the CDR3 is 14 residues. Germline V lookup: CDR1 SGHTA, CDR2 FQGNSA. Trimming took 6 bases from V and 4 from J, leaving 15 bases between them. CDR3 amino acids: CASSLVGITTEAFF. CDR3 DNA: TGTGCCAGCAGTCTTGTTGGGATTACCACTGAAGCTTTCTTT.

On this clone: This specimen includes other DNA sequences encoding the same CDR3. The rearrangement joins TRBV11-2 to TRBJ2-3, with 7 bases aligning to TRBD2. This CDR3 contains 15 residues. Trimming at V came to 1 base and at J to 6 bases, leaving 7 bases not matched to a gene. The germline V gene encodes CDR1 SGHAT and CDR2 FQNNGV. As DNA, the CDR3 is TGTGCCAGCAGCTTAGTGGCGGGAGTGGCCGATACGCAGTATTTT. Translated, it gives CASSLVAGVADTQYF.

CDR3 protein: CASSRITEAFF. The CDR3 nucleotides read TGTGCCAGCAGCCGGATAACTGAAGCTTTCTTT. The chain combines TRBV11-2 with TRBJ1-1; D gene uncertain. CDR1 SGHAT and CDR2 FQNNGV come from the germline V gene. CDR3 length equals 11 residues. The V and J ends lost 5 bases and 5 bases respectively, with 6 bases between them.

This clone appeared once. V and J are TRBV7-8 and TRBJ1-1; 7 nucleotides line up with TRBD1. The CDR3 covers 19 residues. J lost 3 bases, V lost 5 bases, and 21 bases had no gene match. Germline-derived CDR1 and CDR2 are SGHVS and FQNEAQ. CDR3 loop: CASSRPIGGGMGEDTEAFF. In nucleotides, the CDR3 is TGTGCCAGCAGCCGCCCGATAGGGGGCGGGATGGGAGAGGACACTGAAGCTTTCTTT.

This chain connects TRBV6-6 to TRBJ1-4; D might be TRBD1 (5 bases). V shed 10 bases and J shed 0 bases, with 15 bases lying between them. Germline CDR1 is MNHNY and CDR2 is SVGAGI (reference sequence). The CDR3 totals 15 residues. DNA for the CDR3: TGTGCCACGCGCCGGAGGGGCGCAACTAATGAAAAACTGTTTTTT. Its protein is CATRRRGATNEKLFF.

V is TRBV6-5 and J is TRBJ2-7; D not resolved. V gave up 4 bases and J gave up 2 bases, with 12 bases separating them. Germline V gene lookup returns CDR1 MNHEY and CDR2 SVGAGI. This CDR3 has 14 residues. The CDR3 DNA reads TGTGCCAGCAGTTCCAGGAGCCCGACCTACGAGCAGTACTTC. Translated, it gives CASSSRSPTYEQYF.

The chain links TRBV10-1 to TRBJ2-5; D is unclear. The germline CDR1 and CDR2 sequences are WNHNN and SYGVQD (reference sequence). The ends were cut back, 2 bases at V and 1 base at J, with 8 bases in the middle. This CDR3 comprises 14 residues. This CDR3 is CASSEAASQETQYF. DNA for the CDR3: TGCGCCAGCAGTGAGGCAGCCTCCCAAGAGACCCAGTACTTC.

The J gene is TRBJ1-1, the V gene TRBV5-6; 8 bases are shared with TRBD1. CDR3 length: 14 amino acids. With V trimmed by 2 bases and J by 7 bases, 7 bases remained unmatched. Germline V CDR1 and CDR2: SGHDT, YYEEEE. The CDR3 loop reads CASSFGTGFVEAFF. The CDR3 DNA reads TGTGCCAGCAGCTTTGGGACAGGCTTCGTTGAAGCTTTCTTT. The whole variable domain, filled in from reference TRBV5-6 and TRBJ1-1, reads DAGVTQSPTHLIKTRGQQVTLRCSPKSGHDTVSWYQQALGQGPQFIFQYYEEEERQRGNFPDRFSGHQFPNYSSELNVNALLLGDSALYLCASSFGTGFVEAFFGQGTRLTVV.

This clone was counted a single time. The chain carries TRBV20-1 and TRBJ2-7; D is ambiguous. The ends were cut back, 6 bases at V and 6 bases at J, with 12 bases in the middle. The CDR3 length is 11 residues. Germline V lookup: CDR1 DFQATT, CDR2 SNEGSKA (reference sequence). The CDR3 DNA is TGCAGTGCCGAGAGAGGTGGCGAGCAGTACTTC. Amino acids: CSAERGGEQYF.

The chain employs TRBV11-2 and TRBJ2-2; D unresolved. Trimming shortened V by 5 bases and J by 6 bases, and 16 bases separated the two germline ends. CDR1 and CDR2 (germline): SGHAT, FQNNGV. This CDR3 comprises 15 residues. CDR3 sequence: CASSLLAGRPGELFF. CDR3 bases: TGTGCCAGCAGCCTACTTGCCGGTAGACCCGGGGAGCTGTTTTTT.

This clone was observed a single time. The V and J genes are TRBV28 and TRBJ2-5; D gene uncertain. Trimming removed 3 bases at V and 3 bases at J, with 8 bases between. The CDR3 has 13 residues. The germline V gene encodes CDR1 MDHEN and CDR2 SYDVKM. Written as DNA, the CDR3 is TGTGCCAGCAGTTTCCACGGAAAAGAGACCCAGTACTTC. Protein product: CASSFHGKETQYF. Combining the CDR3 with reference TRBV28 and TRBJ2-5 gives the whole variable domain DVKVTQSSRYLVKRTGEKVFLECVQDMDHENMFWYRQDPGLGLRLIYFSYDVKMKEKGDIPEGYSVSREKKERFSLILESASTNQTSMYLCASSFHGKETQYFGPGTRLLVL.

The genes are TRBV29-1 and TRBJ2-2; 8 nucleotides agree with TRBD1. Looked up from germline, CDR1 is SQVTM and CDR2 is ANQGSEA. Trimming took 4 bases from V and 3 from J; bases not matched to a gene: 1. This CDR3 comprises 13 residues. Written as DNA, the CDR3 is TGCAGCGTTGCAGGGGGCGACACCGGGGAGCTGTTTTTT. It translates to CSVAGGDTGELFF.

CDR3 protein: CASSYQTGARSNEQFF. CDR3 coding DNA: TGTGCCAGCAGCTACCAGACAGGGGCCAGGAGCAATGAGCAGTTCTTC. The gene calls are TRBV7-9 and TRBJ2-1; 8 positions match TRBD1. After removal of 4 bases from V and 6 bases from J, the junction contained 11 bases not matched to a gene. The CDR3 spans 16 residues. Germline loops: CDR1 SEHNR, CDR2 FQNEAQ (reference sequence).

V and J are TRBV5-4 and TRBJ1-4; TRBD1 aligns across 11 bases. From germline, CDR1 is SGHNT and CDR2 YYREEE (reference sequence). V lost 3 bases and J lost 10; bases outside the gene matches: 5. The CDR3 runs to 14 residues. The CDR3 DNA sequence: TGTGCCAGCAGCTCGGACAGGGGGCCTCGAAAACTGTTTTTT. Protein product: CASSSDRGPRKLFF. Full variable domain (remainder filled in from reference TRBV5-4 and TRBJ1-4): ETGVTQSPTHLIKTRGQQVTLRCSSQSGHNTVSWYQQALGQGPQFIFQYYREEENGRGNFPPRFSGLQFPNYSSELNVNALELDDSALYLCASSSDRGPRKLFFGSGTQLSVL.

DNA for the CDR3: TGTGCCAGCAGCGCCTACGGGACCCAAACCACAGATACGCAGTATTTT. The encoded protein is CASSAYGTQTTDTQYF. The chain links TRBV9 to TRBJ2-3, with D perhaps matching TRBD1 or TRBD2 (5 bases each). Germline V CDR1 and CDR2: SGDLS, YYNGEE. Deletions cut 3 bases from V and 2 bases from J, with 16 bases between. This CDR3 spans 16 amino acids.

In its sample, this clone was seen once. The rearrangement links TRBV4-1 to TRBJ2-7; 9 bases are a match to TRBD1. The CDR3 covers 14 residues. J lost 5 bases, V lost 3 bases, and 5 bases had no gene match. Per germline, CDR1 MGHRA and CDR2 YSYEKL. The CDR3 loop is CASSQVRTGDEQYF. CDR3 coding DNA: TGCGCCAGCAGCCAGGTCAGGACAGGGGACGAGCAGTACTTC.